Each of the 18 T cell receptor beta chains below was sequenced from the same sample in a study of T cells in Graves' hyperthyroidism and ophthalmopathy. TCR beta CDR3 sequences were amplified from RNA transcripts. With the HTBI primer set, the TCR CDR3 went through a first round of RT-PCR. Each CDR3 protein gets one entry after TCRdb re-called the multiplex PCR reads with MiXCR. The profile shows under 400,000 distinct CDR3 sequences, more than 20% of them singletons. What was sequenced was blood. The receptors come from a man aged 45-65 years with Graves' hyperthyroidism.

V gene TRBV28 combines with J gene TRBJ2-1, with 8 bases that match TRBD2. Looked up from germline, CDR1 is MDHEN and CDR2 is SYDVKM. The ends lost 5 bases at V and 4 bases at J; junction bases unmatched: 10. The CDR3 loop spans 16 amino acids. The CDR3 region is CASSTPLAVFYNEQFF. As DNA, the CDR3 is TGTGCCAGCAGTACCCCACTAGCGGTTTTTTACAATGAGCAGTTCTTC.

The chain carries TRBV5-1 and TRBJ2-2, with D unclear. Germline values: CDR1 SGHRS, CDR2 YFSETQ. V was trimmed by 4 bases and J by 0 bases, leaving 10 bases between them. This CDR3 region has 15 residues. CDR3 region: CASSPLVSNTGELFF. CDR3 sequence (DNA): TGCGCCAGCAGCCCCCTAGTTTCGAACACCGGGGAGCTGTTTTTT.

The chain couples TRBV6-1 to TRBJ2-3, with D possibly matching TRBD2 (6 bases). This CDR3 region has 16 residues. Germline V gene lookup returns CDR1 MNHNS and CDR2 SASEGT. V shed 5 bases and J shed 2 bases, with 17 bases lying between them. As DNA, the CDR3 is TGTGCCAGCAGTCCGGGAGAGCGACTTTACACAGATACGCAGTATTTT. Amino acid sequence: CASSPGERLYTDTQYF.

The CDR3 region has the DNA TGTGCCATCAGTTCCACAGACCGTGGAAACACCATATATTTT. Its translation: CAISSTDRGNTIYF. The J gene is TRBJ1-3, the V gene TRBV10-3, with D hard to call. V lost 5 bases and J lost 3, with 11 bases in between. CDR1 ENHRY and CDR2 SYGVKD come from the germline V gene. This CDR3 has 14 amino acids.

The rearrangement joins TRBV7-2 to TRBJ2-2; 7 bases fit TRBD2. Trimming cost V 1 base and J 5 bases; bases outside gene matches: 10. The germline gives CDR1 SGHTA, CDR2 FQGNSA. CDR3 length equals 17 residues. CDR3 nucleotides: TGTGCCAGCAGCTTAGTAGGGCGGGAGACGCGTACCGGGGAGCTGTTTTTT. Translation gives CASSLVGRETRTGELFF.

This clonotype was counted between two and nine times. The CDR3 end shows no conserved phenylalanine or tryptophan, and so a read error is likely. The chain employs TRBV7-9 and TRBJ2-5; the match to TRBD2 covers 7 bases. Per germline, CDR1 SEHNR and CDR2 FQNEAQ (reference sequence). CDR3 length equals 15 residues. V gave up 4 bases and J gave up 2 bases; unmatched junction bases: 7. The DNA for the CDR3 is TGTGCCAGCAGCTCCCCAGCGGGAACACAAGAGACCCAGTACATC. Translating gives CASSSPAGTQETQYI.

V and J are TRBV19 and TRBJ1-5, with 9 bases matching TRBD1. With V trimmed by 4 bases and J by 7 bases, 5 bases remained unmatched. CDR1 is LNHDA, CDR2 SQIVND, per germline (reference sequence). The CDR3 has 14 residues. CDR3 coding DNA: TGTGCCAGTAGTACATCGACAGGGGGACAGCCCCAGCATTTT. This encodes CASSTSTGGQPQHF.

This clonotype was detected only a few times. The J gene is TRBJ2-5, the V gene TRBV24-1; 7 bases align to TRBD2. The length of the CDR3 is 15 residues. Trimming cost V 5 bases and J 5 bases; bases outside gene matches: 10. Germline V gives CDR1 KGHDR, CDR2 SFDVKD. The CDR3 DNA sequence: TGTGCCACCAGTGGTCCGAGCGGGAAGGGGGAGACCCAGTACTTC. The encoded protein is CATSGPSGKGETQYF.

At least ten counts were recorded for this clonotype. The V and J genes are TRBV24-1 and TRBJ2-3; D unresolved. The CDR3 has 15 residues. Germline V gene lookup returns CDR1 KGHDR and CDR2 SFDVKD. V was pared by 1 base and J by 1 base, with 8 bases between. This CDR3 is CATSDFGVGTDTQYF. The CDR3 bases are TGTGCCACCAGTGATTTTGGGGTAGGCACAGATACGCAGTATTTT.

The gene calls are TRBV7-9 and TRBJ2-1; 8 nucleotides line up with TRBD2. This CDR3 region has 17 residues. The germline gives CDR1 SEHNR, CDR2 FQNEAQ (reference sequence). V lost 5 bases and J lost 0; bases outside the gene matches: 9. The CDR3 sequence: CASSGYGRESSYNEQFF. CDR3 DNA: TGTGCCAGCAGCGGATACGGGAGGGAGAGCTCCTACAATGAGCAGTTCTTC.

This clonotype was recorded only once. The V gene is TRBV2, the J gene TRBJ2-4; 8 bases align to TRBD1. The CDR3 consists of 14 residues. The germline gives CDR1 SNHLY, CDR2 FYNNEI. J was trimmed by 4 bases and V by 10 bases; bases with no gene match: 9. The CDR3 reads CATLFTGGKNIQYF. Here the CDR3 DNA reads TGTGCCACCCTATTCACAGGGGGGAAAAACATTCAGTACTTC.

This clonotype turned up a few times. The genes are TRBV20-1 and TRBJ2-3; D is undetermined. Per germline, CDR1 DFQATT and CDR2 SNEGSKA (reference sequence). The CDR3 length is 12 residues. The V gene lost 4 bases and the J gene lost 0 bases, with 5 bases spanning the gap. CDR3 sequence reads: CSAITSTDTQYF. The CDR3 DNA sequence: TGCAGTGCTATTACTAGCACAGATACGCAGTATTTT.

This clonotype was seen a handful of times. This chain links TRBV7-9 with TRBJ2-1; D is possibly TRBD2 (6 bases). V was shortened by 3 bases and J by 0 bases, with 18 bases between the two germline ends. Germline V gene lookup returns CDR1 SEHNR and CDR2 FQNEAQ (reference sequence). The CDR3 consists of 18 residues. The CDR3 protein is CASSFTWSGDTSYNEQFF. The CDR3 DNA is TGTGCCAGCAGCTTCACGTGGTCGGGGGATACCTCCTACAATGAGCAGTTCTTC.

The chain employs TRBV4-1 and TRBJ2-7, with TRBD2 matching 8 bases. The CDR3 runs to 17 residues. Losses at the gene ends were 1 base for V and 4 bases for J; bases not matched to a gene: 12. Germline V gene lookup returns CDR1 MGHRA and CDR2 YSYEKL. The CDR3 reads CASSQVSVLAARYEQYF. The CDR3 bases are TGCGCCAGCAGCCAAGTATCGGTACTAGCGGCAAGGTACGAGCAGTACTTC.

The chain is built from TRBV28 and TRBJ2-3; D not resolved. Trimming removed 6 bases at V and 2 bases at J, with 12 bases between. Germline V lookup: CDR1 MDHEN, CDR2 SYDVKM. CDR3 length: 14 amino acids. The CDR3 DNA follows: TGTGCCAGCAGCTTAGGAACGGCCACAGATACGCAGTATTTT. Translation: CASSLGTATDTQYF.

The chain's CDR3 is CASSINGTSGGENEQFF. CDR3 nucleotide sequence: TGTGCCAGTAGTATAAACGGGACTAGCGGGGGGGAGAATGAGCAGTTCTTC. The chain links TRBV19 to TRBJ2-1; 16 nucleotides align to TRBD2. V was pared by 2 bases and J by 7 bases, with 5 bases of the junction left unmatched. This CDR3 has 17 residues. Germline V lookup: CDR1 LNHDA, CDR2 SQIVND (reference sequence).

The CDR3 region has the DNA TGTGCCGCAGGGAGGAGCACTGAAGCTTTCTTT. This gives the protein CAAGRSTEAFF. The rearrangement uses TRBV30 and TRBJ1-1; weak D call: TRBD1 (5 bases). Per germline, CDR1 GTSNPN and CDR2 SVGIG (reference sequence). This CDR3 has 11 amino acids. With 8 bases removed from V and 4 bases from J, the gap between germline ends came to 11 bases.

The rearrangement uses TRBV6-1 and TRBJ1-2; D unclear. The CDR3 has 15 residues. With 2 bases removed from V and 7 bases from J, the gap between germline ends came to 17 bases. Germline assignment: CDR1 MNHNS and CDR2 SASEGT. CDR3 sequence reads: CASSEQILGDAGYTF. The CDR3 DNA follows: TGTGCCAGCAGTGAACAGATCCTAGGAGACGCTGGCTACACCTTC.